The 10 T cell receptor beta chains presented below share a single source sample, sequenced in a study of T cell responses to AZD1222 COVID-19 vaccine. The repertoire was sequenced with immunoSEQ multiplex PCR; TCRdb's copy has only in-frame clones and lacks some. The sample lists fewer than 250,000 clones, 93% occurring once. The material was peripheral blood, obtained on day 0 of MenACWY control vaccination. These receptors all stem from an adult in good health.

The chain has TRBV28 and TRBJ2-7, with D unresolved. The CDR3 covers 12 residues. Trimming left V 8 bases short and J 4 bases short, with 12 bases between. Germline CDR1 reads MDHEN; CDR2 reads SYDVKM. The CDR3 bases are TGTGCCAGCGGAAGTGGTGTGTACGAGCAGTACTTC. Translated, it gives CASGSGVYEQYF.

This clone occurred a few times. This chain connects TRBV3-1 (or the pseudogene TRBV3-2) to TRBJ1-5; D ambiguous. The CDR3 sequence is 14 residues long. The germline V gene encodes CDR1 LGHDT and CDR2 YNNKEL (reference sequence). Trimming took 1 base from V and 4 from J, leaving 8 bases between them. CDR3 region: CASSQAGQNQPQHF. As DNA, the CDR3 is TGTGCCAGCAGCCAAGCGGGCCAGAATCAGCCCCAGCATTTT.

The chain employs TRBV23-1 and TRBJ1-5; D ambiguous. TRBV23-1 is identified as an open reading frame with a role that is uncertain. The V end was cut by 6 bases, the J end by 0 bases, with 9 bases between. This CDR3 is 14 amino acids long. In DNA, the CDR3 is TGCGCCAGCAGCCCTTGGTATAGCAATCAGCCCCAGCATTTT. As protein: CASSPWYSNQPQHF.

The J gene is TRBJ1-4, the V gene TRBV4-2, with D unresolved. The CDR3 is made up of 13 amino acids. CDR1 and CDR2 (germline): LGHNA, YNFKEQ. The V end lost 0 bases, the J end lost 10 bases, and 9 bases lay between the germline ends. CDR3: CASSQEIPSKLFF. The CDR3, as DNA: TGTGCCAGCAGCCAAGAAATACCGTCAAAACTGTTTTTT.

This chain joins TRBV7-2 and TRBJ1-1; perhaps TRBD1 as D (6 bases). The CDR3 is 13 residues long. Germline CDR1 is SGHTA and CDR2 is FQGNSA. V gave up 7 bases and J gave up 7 bases, with 16 bases separating them. CDR3 loop: CASNFYQGSEAFF. The CDR3, as DNA: TGTGCCAGCAACTTCTACCAGGGGAGTGAAGCTTTCTTT.

V and J are TRBV19 and TRBJ1-6; no clear D. The ends were cut back, 7 bases at V and 0 bases at J, with 13 bases in the middle. Germline V gene sequence: CDR1 LNHDA, CDR2 SQIVND (reference sequence). This CDR3 has 16 residues. CDR3 amino acids: CASTLDTSSYNSPLHF. The CDR3 bases are TGTGCCAGTACCCTTGACACCAGCTCCTATAATTCACCCCTCCACTTT.

This clone was recorded a few times. V and J are TRBV29-1 and TRBJ2-7; D possibly corresponds to TRBD1 (6 bases). The CDR3 consists of 12 residues. Germline values: CDR1 SQVTM, CDR2 ANQGSEA. The V end lost 5 bases, the J end lost 6 bases, and 14 bases lay between the germline ends. The CDR3 nucleotides are TGCAGCGTTAGCCACAGGGCGAGCGAGCAGTACTTC. Its protein product is CSVSHRASEQYF.

This rearrangement joins TRBV6-5 to TRBJ2-1; no clear D. Deletions cut 6 bases from V and 2 bases from J, with 14 bases between. The CDR3 has 15 residues. CDR1 is MNHEY, CDR2 SVGAGI, per germline. The CDR3 loop is CASRAGVVTYNEQFF. CDR3 in DNA: TGTGCCAGCAGGGCAGGAGTCGTAACCTACAATGAGCAGTTCTTC.

This rearrangement joins TRBV7-2 to TRBJ2-1; 8 positions agree with TRBD2. The CDR3 contains 16 residues. Germline CDR1 and CDR2: SGHTA and FQGNSA. V was pared by 2 bases and J by 4 bases, with 7 bases of the junction left unmatched. CDR3 residues: CASSLRQRGPYNEQFF. CDR3 nucleotides: TGTGCCAGCAGCTTACGCCAGCGGGGGCCTTACAATGAGCAGTTCTTC.

This clone occurred a few times. This rearrangement joins TRBV5-4 to TRBJ2-7; TRBD2 agrees at 7 bases. The CDR3 is 15 residues long. Germline trimming cut 0 bases from V and 0 bases from J; bases unmatched to any gene: 3. Germline values: CDR1 SGHNT, CDR2 YYREEE (reference sequence). The CDR3 loop is CASSLGLADSYEQYF. CDR3 bases: TGTGCCAGCAGCTTGGGGCTAGCGGACTCCTACGAGCAGTACTTC.